This TCR beta chain appears in the sequencing data of a study of blood T cell repertoires in COVID-19. At the level of the study: There were acute and convalescent COVID-19 samples, and they came from the United States, Italy and Spain. T cells, B-cell-depleted T cells, or PBMCs provided the cDNA or gDNA that served as material.

To note about this clone: The sample holds other DNA sequences that translate to the same CDR3.

In germline, CDR1 is MNHEY, CDR2 SVGAGI. This CDR3 has 15 amino acids. Trimming took off 8 bases at V and 0 bases at J, with 14 bases between the two ends. In the study's own analysis: Cell counts per sample came from amplifying reference gene primers. The repertoire was sequenced with immunoSEQ multiplex PCR; TCRdb's copy has only in-frame clones and lacks some. V and J calls and clone size are given by that table; D and trimming were obtained from the DNA. The data contain more than 150,000 clones, 75% to 85% of them singletons. This receptor was obtained from a man aged 60-69 years with acute or convalescent COVID-19. Sequences were obtained from peripheral blood. The rearrangement uses TRBV6-5 and TRBJ1-5; a weak D match, TRBD1 (5 bases). The CDR3 region is CASRIREYSNQPQHF. The CDR3 DNA follows: TGTGCCAGCCGAATCAGGGAATATAGCAATCAGCCCCAGCATTTT.